The present TCR beta chain was sequenced within a study of T cells after yellow fever vaccination. The wider study: Low-cell-number fractions underwent preparation using SMART-Seq v4 Ultra Low Input. Regarding the study as a whole: Once the booster was given, most primary-vaccination clones reappeared, at more than 95% for CD4 and more than 85% for CD8. Abundant bulk-derived clonotypes could contaminate FACS-sorted repertoires.

Each CDR3 protein is one row after TCRdb ran MiXCR on the 5' RACE reads. The table has fewer than 20,000 distinct CDR3 sequences, 4% seen once. Many counts were recorded for this clonotype. The CDR3 is 10 residues long. V lost 2 bases and J 7 bases, leaving 5 bases between the germline ends. Germline CDR1 DFQATT, CDR2 SNEGSKA (reference sequence). This clonotype was sampled from a man aged 30 to 39 who received the YFV17D yellow fever vaccine. Sequences were derived from PBMCs, either bulk or a sorted T-cell subset (CD4+, CD8+, memory, or dextramer-sorted; not recorded which), sampled 15 days after the yellow fever booster vaccination. This chain connects TRBV20-1 to TRBJ1-2; D remains unclear. CDR3 amino acids: CSARWGGYTF. Written as DNA, the CDR3 is TGCAGTGCTAGATGGGGTGGCTACACCTTC.